Described below is a single T cell receptor beta chain sequence and its context. These data are taken from a study of blood T cell repertoires in COVID-19. Across the study: From T cells, B-cell-depleted T cells, or PBMCs came the material, which was cDNA or gDNA.

The protocol was immunoSEQ multiplex PCR, while the TCRdb copy is restricted to in-frame clones and leaves out a portion. Among 250,000 to 300,000 clones, under 90% were seen once, and the ten largest hold just under 0.95%. CDR3 size: 15 residues. V was shortened by 5 bases and J by 0 bases, with 15 bases between the two germline ends. CDR1 SQVTM and CDR2 ANQGSEA come from the germline V gene. This receptor was taken from a woman between 35 and 50 years old who had recovered from COVID-19. The J gene is TRBJ2-3, the V gene TRBV29-1; TRBD1 is a possible D gene (6 bases). Source material: peripheral blood. The CDR3 here is CSVPLQGWSTDTQYF. The CDR3 DNA reads TGCAGCGTTCCCCTACAGGGTTGGAGCACAGATACGCAGTATTTT.